The sequence of this T cell receptor beta chain was determined in a study of shared clonotypes between healthy human individuals. Per the study methods: In the immunoSEQ data, sequences were junction-only and lacked quality scores, so filtering differed. Using immunoSEQ multiplex PCR, the repertoire was profiled, and TCRdb retains in-frame clones only, with some absent. The DNA gave D and trimming, while V, J and clone size come from that table. The repertoire has hundreds of thousands of clones, around 86% of them found once; the top ten carry roughly 15%. The receptor was isolated from a young man in good health. Source material: memory CD8+ T cells sorted from blood. Subset here: CD45RO+ cells pooled with CCR7-negative TemRA cells.

The CDR3 loop is CASSPDRGNTDTQYF. The DNA of the CDR3 is TGTGCCAGCAGCCCGGACAGGGGGAACACAGATACGCAGTATTTT. The genes are TRBV5-8 and TRBJ2-3, with TRBD1 matching 10 bases. V shed 4 bases, J shed 2 bases, and the junction held 4 bases outside the gene matches. The CDR3 loop spans 15 amino acids. The germline CDR1 and CDR2 sequences are SGHTS and YDEGEE.